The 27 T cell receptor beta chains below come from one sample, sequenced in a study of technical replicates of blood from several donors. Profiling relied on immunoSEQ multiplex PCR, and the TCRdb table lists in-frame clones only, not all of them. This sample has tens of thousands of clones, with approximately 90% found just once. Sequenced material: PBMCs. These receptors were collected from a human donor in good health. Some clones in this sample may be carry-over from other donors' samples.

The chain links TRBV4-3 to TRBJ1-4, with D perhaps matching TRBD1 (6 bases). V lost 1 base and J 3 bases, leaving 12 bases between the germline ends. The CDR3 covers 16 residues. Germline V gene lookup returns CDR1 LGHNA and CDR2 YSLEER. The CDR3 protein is CASSQGLAGANEKLFF. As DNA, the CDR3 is TGCGCCAGCAGCCAAGGTCTAGCAGGGGCTAATGAAAAACTGTTTTTT.

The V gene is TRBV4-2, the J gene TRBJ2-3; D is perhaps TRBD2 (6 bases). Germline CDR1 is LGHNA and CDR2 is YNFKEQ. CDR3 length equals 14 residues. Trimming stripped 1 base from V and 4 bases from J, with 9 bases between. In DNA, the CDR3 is TGTGCCAGCAGCCAAGGACTAGAGGCAGATACGCAGTATTTT. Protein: CASSQGLEADTQYF.

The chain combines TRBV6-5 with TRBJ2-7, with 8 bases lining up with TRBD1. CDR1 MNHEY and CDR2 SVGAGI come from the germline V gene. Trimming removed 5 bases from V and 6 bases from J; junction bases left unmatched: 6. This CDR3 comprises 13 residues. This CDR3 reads CASSTITGGEQYF. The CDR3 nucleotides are TGTGCCAGCAGTACAATTACAGGGGGCGAGCAGTACTTC.

CDR3: CAISAYGTSGGSYQETQYF. DNA for the CDR3: TGTGCCATCAGTGCTTACGGGACTAGCGGGGGATCGTACCAAGAGACCCAGTACTTC. The chain couples TRBV10-3 to TRBJ2-5, with 14 bases identical to TRBD2. CDR1 ENHRY and CDR2 SYGVKD come from the germline V gene. Unmatched junction bases numbered 10, after V lost 4 bases and J lost 0 bases. The CDR3 runs 19 residues.

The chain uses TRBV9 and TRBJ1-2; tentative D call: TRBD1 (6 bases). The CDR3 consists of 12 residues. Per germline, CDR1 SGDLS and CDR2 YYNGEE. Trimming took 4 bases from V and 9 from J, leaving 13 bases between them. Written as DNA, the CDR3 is TGTGCCAGCAGCTCCCGACAGGCTAGCTACACCTTC. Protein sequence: CASSSRQASYTF.

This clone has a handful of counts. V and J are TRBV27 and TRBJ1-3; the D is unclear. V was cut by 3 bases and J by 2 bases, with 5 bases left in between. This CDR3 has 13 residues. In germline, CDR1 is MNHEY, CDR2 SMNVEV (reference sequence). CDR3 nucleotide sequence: TGTGCCAGCAGTTTTACGGCTGGAAACACCATATATTTT. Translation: CASSFTAGNTIYF.

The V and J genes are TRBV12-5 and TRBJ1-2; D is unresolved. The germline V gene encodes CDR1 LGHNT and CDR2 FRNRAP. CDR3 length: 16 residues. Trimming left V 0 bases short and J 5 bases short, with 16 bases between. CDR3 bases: TGTGCTAGTGGTTTGGTACCAGGAATCGGGATTTATGGCTACACCTTC. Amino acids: CASGLVPGIGIYGYTF.

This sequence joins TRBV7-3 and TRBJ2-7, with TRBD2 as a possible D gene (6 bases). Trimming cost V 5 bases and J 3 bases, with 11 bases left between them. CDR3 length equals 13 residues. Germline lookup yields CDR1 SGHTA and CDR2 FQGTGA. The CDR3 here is CASSLSGDYEQYF. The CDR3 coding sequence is TGTGCCAGCAGCCTGTCGGGGGACTACGAGCAGTACTTC.

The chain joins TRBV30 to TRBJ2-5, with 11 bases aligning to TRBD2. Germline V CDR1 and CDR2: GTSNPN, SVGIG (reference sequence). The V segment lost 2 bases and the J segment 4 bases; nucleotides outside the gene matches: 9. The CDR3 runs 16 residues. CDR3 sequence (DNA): TGTGCCTGGAGTCGACTAGCGGGATCCTTCGGAGAGACCCAGTACTTC. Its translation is CAWSRLAGSFGETQYF.

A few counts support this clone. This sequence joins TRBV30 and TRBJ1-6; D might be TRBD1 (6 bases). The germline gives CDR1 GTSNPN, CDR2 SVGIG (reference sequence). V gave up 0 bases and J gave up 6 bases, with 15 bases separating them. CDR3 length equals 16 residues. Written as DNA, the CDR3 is TGTGCCTGGAGTGTGACGGGGGGCGCGGGTAATTCACCCCTCCACTTT. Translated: CAWSVTGGAGNSPLHF.

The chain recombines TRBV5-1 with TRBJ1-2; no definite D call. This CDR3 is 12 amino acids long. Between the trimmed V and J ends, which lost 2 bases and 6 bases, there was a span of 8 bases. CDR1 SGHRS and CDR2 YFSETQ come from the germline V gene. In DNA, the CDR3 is TGCGCCAGCAGCTTCTCTTCGGATGGCTACACCTTC. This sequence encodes CASSFSSDGYTF.

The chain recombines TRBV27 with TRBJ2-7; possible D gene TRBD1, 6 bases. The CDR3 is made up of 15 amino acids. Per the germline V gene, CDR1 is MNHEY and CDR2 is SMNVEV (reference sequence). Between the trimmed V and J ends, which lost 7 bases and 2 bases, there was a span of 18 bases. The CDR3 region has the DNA TGTGCCAGCACTAAAGGGGGTTACAGTACCTACGAGCAGTACTTC. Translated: CASTKGGYSTYEQYF.

CDR3 in amino acids: CASSLSRGQGRLLQFF. The CDR3 DNA sequence: TGTGCCAGCAGCCTGAGTAGAGGACAGGGGCGCTTGTTGCAGTTCTTC. The gene calls are TRBV14 and TRBJ2-1, with 9 bases identical to TRBD1. V lost 4 bases and J lost 12; bases outside the gene matches: 16. CDR3 length: 16 amino acids. CDR1 and CDR2 (germline): SGHDN, FVKESK.

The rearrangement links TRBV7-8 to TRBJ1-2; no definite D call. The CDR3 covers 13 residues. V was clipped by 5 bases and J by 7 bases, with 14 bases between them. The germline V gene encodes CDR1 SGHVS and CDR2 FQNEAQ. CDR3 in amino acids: CASSQTGFGGYTF. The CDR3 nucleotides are TGTGCCAGCAGCCAAACGGGATTTGGTGGCTACACCTTC.

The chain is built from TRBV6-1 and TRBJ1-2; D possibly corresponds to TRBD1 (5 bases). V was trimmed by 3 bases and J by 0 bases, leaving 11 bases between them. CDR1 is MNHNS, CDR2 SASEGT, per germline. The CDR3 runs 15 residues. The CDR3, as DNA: TGTGCCAGCAGTGATGAGACAGCTGCTAACTATGGCTACACCTTC. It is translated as CASSDETAANYGYTF.

Here the CDR3 reads CASSSRDTTEAFF. The CDR3 bases are TGTGCCAGCAGCTCCAGGGATACCACTGAAGCTTTCTTT. V and J are TRBV7-2 and TRBJ1-1; weak D call: TRBD1 (5 bases). The CDR3 has 13 residues. V lost 4 bases and J 4 bases, leaving 10 bases between the germline ends. The germline CDR1 and CDR2 sequences are SGHTA and FQGNSA. The whole variable domain, remainder taken from reference TRBV7-2 and TRBJ1-1, is GAGVSQSPSNKVTEKGKDVELRCDPISGHTALYWYRQSLGQGLEFLIYFQGNSAPDKSGLPSDRFSAERTGGSVSTLTIQRTQQEDSAVYLCASSSRDTTEAFFGQGTRLTVV.

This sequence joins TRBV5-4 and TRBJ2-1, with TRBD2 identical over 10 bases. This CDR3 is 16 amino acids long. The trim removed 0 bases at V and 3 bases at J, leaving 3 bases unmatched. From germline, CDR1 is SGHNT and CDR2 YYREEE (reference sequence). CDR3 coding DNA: TGTGCCAGCAGCTTGGCGGGGACTAGCGACTACAATGAGCAGTTCTTC. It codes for CASSLAGTSDYNEQFF.

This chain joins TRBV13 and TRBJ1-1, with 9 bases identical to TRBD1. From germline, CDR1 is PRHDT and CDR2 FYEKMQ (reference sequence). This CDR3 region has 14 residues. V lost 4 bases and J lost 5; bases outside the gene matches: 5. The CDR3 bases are TGTGCCAGCAGCTCACCTGACAGGGGGACTGAAGCTTTCTTT. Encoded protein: CASSSPDRGTEAFF.

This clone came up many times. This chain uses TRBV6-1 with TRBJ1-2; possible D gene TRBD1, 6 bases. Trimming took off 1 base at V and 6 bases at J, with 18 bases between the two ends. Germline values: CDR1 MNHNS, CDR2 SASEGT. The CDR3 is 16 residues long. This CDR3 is CASSEEGGVGLNGYTF. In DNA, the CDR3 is TGTGCCAGCAGTGAAGAGGGGGGGGTAGGGTTGAATGGCTACACCTTC.

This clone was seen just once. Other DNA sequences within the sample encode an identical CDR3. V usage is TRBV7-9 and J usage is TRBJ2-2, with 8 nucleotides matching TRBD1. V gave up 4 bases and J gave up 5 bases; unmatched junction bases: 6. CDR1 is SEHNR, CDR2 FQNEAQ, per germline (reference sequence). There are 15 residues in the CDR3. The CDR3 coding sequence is TGTGCCAGCAGCTCCCGGGACAGGTTGACCGGGGAGCTGTTTTTT. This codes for CASSSRDRLTGELFF.

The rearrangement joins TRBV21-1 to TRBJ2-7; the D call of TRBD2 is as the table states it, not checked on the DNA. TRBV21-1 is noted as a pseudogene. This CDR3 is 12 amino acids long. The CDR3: CASSPQANEQYF. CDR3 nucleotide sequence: TGTGCCAGCAGCCCCCAAGCCAACGAGCAGTACTTC.

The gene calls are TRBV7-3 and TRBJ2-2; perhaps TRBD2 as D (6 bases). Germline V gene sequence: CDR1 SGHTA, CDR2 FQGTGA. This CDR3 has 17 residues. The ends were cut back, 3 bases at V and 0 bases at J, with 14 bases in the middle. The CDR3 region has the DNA TGTGCCAGCAGCTTTAGCGGAGGCCACGCGAACACCGGGGAGCTGTTTTTT. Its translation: CASSFSGGHANTGELFF.

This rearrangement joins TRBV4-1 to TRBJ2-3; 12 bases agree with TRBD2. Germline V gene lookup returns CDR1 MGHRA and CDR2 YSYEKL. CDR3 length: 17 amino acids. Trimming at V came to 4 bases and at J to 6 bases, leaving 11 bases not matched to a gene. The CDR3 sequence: CASSPGLAGTFSDTQYF. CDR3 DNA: TGCGCCAGCAGCCCAGGACTAGCGGGAACCTTCTCGGATACGCAGTATTTT.

CDR3 region: CAWSVKGVGAFF. CDR3 DNA: TGTGCCTGGAGTGTGAAAGGGGTTGGAGCTTTCTTT. The chain recombines TRBV30 with TRBJ1-1, with D possibly matching TRBD1 (5 bases). Between the trimmed V and J ends, which lost 0 bases and 10 bases, there was a span of 12 bases. Looked up from germline, CDR1 is GTSNPN and CDR2 is SVGIG (reference sequence). This CDR3 comprises 12 residues.

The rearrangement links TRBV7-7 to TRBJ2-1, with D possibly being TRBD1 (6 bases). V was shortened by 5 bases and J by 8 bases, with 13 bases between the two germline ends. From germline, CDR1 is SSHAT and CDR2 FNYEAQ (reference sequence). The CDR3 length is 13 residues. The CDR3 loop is CASSLTGLDEQFF. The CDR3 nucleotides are TGTGCCAGCAGCCTCACAGGGTTGGATGAGCAGTTCTTC. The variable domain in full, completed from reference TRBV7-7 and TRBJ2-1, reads GAGVSQSPRYKVTKRGQDVTLRCDPISSHATLYWYQQALGQGPEFLTYFNYEAQPDKSGLPSDRFSAERPEGSISTLTIQRTEQRDSAMYRCASSLTGLDEQFFGPGTRLTVL.

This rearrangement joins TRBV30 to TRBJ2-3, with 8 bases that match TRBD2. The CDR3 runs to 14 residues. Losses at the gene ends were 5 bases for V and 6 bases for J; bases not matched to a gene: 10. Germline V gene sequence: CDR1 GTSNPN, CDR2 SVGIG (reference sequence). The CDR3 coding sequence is TGTGCCTGGTCCCGAAGCGGGAGCGTCGATACGCAGTATTTT. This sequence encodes CAWSRSGSVDTQYF.

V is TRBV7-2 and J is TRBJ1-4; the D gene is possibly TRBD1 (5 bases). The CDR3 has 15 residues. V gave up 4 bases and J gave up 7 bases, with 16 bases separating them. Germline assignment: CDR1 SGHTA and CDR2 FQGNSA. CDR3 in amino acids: CASSSETGFIEKLFF. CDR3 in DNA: TGTGCCAGCAGCTCAGAAACAGGATTCATTGAAAAACTGTTTTTT.